The rows below give T cell receptor beta chains drawn from one sample of a study of T cell responses to AZD1222 COVID-19 vaccine. Sequencing used immunoSEQ multiplex PCR; TCRdb keeps in-frame clones, though not all of them. The data hold 110,000 or so clones, with 88% observed a single time. Sequencing used peripheral blood, obtained on day 0 of MenACWY control vaccination. These receptors originate from an adult in good health. The CDR3 runs from the conserved cysteine through the conserved F or W. Each record gives: V gene, clone size, D gene, J gene, CDR3 DNA, CDR3 protein. A D gene is named only where the DNA matches it firmly. The listing skips clone size in some rows; elsewhere it reads once, few, many or a size class.

V: TRBV29-1
size: .
D: TRBD1
J: TRBJ1-3
DNA: TGCAGCTTCTCCGGACAGGGGACTGGAAACACCATATATTTT
CDR3: CSFSGQGTGNTIYF

V: TRBV6-5
size: once
D: .
J: TRBJ2-7
DNA: TGTGCCAGCAGTTACGGGTTCGGGCAGGGGAAGAACGAGCAGTACTTC
CDR3: CASSYGFGQGKNEQYF

V: TRBV24-1
size: .
D: .
J: TRBJ2-2
DNA: TGTGCCACCAGTGATTTAAAGGGGAAAGCGAGCACCGGGGAGCTGTTTTTT
CDR3: CATSDLKGKASTGELFF

V: TRBV7-8
size: .
D: .
J: TRBJ2-7
DNA: TGTGCCAGCAGCTTAGGGCCTAAGTACGAGCAGTACTTC
CDR3: CASSLGPKYEQYF

V: TRBV9
size: .
D: .
J: TRBJ1-1
DNA: TGTGCCAGCAGCGTGGGCTCCCAGGGCACTGAAGCTTTCTTT
CDR3: CASSVGSQGTEAFF

V: TRBV3-1/TRBV3-2
size: .
D: .
J: TRBJ2-7
DNA: TGTGCCAGCAGCCAAGGAGGGGACGAGCAGTACTTC
CDR3: CASSQGGDEQYF

V: TRBV13
size: .
D: TRBD1
J: TRBJ2-1
DNA: TGTGCCAGCAGCTTCGGGACAGGGAAAAATGAGCAGTTCTTC
CDR3: CASSFGTGKNEQFF

V: TRBV19
size: .
D: TRBD1
J: TRBJ2-7
DNA: TGTGCCAGTAGTATAGTGGGACAGGCATCCGAGCAGTACTTC
CDR3: CASSIVGQASEQYF

V: TRBV11-2
size: .
D: .
J: TRBJ1-1
DNA: TGTGCCAGCAGCTTAGGGTGGGGGAACACTGAAGCTTTCTTT
CDR3: CASSLGWGNTEAFF

V: TRBV3-1/TRBV3-2
size: .
D: .
J: TRBJ1-5
DNA: TGTGCCAGCAGCCAAGGTTCAGGACGGGAGAAGCCCCAGCATTTT
CDR3: CASSQGSGREKPQHF

V: TRBV24-1
size: .
D: .
J: TRBJ2-2
DNA: TGTGCCACCAGTGATTTAAGGGGGCGGGGAGCTGGTCAACCCGGCGGGGAGCTGTTTTTT
CDR3: CATSDLRGRGAGQPGGELFF

V: TRBV6-2/TRBV6-3
size: .
D: .
J: TRBJ1-1
DNA: TGTGCCAGCAGTACTCTCGGGGGGCTGGGGCCTGAAGCTTTCTTT
CDR3: CASSTLGGLGPEAFF

V: TRBV6-4
size: .
D: .
J: TRBJ1-5
DNA: TGTGCCAGCAGTGCCGAACTTAGCGGCGAGCCCCAGCATTTT
CDR3: CASSAELSGEPQHF

V: TRBV7-2
size: .
D: .
J: TRBJ2-7
DNA: TGTGCCAGCAGGGACAACGGACAGTTCTACGAGCAGTACTTC
CDR3: CASRDNGQFYEQYF

V: TRBV7-2
size: .
D: TRBD2
J: TRBJ2-5
DNA: TGTGCCGTTAGCGGGAGCGGGGAGACCCAGTACTTC
CDR3: CAVSGSGETQYF

V: TRBV10-3
size: .
D: TRBD1
J: TRBJ2-5
DNA: TGTGCCATCAGTGTCACCTCCGGGACAGGGGTAGAGACCCAGTACTTC
CDR3: CAISVTSGTGVETQYF

V: TRBV4-3
size: .
D: TRBD1
J: TRBJ2-2
DNA: TGCGCCAGCAGCCGAGACCCGGGACAGACGAACACCGGGGAGCTGTTTTTT
CDR3: CASSRDPGQTNTGELFF

V: TRBV11-2
size: .
D: TRBD2
J: TRBJ2-1
DNA: TGTGCCAGCAGCCTAGTAGCGGGGGGCCATGAGCAGTTCTTC
CDR3: CASSLVAGGHEQFF

V: TRBV13
size: .
D: .
J: TRBJ2-3
DNA: TGTGCCAGCAGCTTCTCAAAAGAGGATAGCACAGATACGCAGTATTTT
CDR3: CASSFSKEDSTDTQYF

V: TRBV4-3
size: once
D: .
J: TRBJ2-2
DNA: TGCGCCAGCAGCCAAGATTCGGCCGCCGGGGAGCTGTTTTTT
CDR3: CASSQDSAAGELFF

V: TRBV11-2
size: .
D: .
J: TRBJ2-7
DNA: TGTGCCAGCACCACCGACAGGACCTACGAGCAGTACTTC
CDR3: CASTTDRTYEQYF

V: TRBV5-1
size: .
D: TRBD1
J: TRBJ1-6
DNA: TGCGCCAGCAGCTTGGAGGGACAGGGGAATTCACCCCTCCACTTT
CDR3: CASSLEGQGNSPLHF

V: TRBV5-6
size: .
D: TRBD1
J: TRBJ1-1
DNA: TGTGCCAGCAGCTTGGATCCGACCAGGGGGATGAACACTGAAGCTTTCTTT
CDR3: CASSLDPTRGMNTEAFF

V: TRBV19
size: .
D: TRBD1
J: TRBJ1-2
DNA: TGTGCCAGTACCCGGGACAGCTATGGCTACACCTTC
CDR3: CASTRDSYGYTF

V: TRBV4-3
size: .
D: .
J: TRBJ1-6
DNA: TGCGCCAGCAGCCAAGAGTGGTCCCGAAAGAATTCACCCCTCCACTTT
CDR3: CASSQEWSRKNSPLHF

V: TRBV5-4
size: .
D: .
J: TRBJ2-7
DNA: TGTGCCAGCAGCCACGGACTGACCTACGAGCAGTACTTC
CDR3: CASSHGLTYEQYF

V: TRBV30
size: .
D: .
J: TRBJ1-1
DNA: TGTGCCTGGAGGTGGTATGGGAGGCAGAACACTGAAGCTTTCTTT
CDR3: CAWRWYGRQNTEAFF

V: TRBV28
size: .
D: TRBD1
J: TRBJ2-5
DNA: TGTGCCAGCAGCCCGACAGGGGGCCGGGAGACCCAGTACTTC
CDR3: CASSPTGGRETQYF

V: TRBV30
size: once
D: TRBD1
J: TRBJ1-6
DNA: TGTGCCTTGCCGAGGGGGCAGGGTGGATCACCCCTCCACTTT
CDR3: CALPRGQGGSPLHF

V: TRBV6-7
size: once
D: .
J: TRBJ2-7
DNA: TGTGCCAGCAGTGCTTTGCGGGGTACCTACGAGCAGTACTTC
CDR3: CASSALRGTYEQYF

V: TRBV2
size: medium-sized
D: TRBD1
J: TRBJ1-1
DNA: TGTGCCAGCAGTTCTGAGACAGGGGACACTGAAGCTTTCTTT
CDR3: CASSSETGDTEAFF

V: TRBV5-4
size: .
D: TRBD1
J: TRBJ1-2
DNA: TGTGCCAGCAGCCTCGACAGGGGCTATGGCTACACCTTC
CDR3: CASSLDRGYGYTF

V: TRBV5-1
size: .
D: TRBD1
J: TRBJ2-3
DNA: TGCGCCAGCAGCCACCTTCCGGCAGGGGGCCAAGCAGGTACGCAGTATTTT
CDR3: CASSHLPAGGQAGTQYF

V: TRBV5-4
size: .
D: .
J: TRBJ2-2
DNA: TGTGCCAGCAGCGGGCTAGTGGGGGGCCACACCGGGGAGCTGTTTTTT
CDR3: CASSGLVGGHTGELFF

V: TRBV6-4
size: .
D: TRBD2
J: TRBJ2-3
DNA: TGTGCCAGCAGTCCCCAGCGGGGAGATACGCAGTATTTT
CDR3: CASSPQRGDTQYF

V: TRBV7-2
size: .
D: .
J: TRBJ2-7
DNA: TGTGCCAGCAGCGTGGGTCGGGAGTTCGAGCAGTACTTC
CDR3: CASSVGREFEQYF

V: TRBV5-1
size: .
D: .
J: TRBJ2-1
DNA: TGCGCCAGCAGCGTGTCCCTTTCCGGTGGGAATGAGCAGTTCTTC
CDR3: CASSVSLSGGNEQFF

V: TRBV24-1
size: .
D: TRBD1
J: TRBJ1-5
DNA: TGTGCCACCAGTGGTACAGGGGAAAATCAGCCCCAGCATTTT
CDR3: CATSGTGENQPQHF

V: TRBV7-2
size: .
D: .
J: TRBJ1-4
DNA: TGTGCCAGCAGCTTAGCGTCGAGGGCCCCTAATGAAAAACTGTTTTTT
CDR3: CASSLASRAPNEKLFF

V: TRBV13
size: .
D: .
J: TRBJ1-5
DNA: TGTGCCAGCAGCTTACGTTCGAACAGGTGGGGGGCGGAGCAGCCCCAGCATTTT
CDR3: CASSLRSNRWGAEQPQHF

V: TRBV28
size: once
D: .
J: TRBJ2-1
DNA: TGTGCCACCAGGGACTACAATGAGCAGTTCTTC
CDR3: CATRDYNEQFF

V: TRBV14
size: once
D: TRBD2
J: TRBJ2-1
DNA: TGTGCCAGCAGCCCCTGGACTAGCGGGAGTGGGGGTGAGCAGTTCTTC
CDR3: CASSPWTSGSGGEQFF

V: TRBV18
size: .
D: .
J: TRBJ2-7
DNA: TGTGCCAGCTCACCACCCTCTATCCTCGCGGGGAGGTCTCCCTACGAGCAGTACTTC
CDR3: CASSPPSILAGRSPYEQYF

V: TRBV7-8
size: .
D: .
J: TRBJ2-2
DNA: TGTGCCAGAGGGGAGAGGACCGGGGAGCTGTTTTTT
CDR3: CARGERTGELFF

V: TRBV2
size: .
D: .
J: TRBJ1-3
DNA: TGTGCCAGCAGTCGTACGACGGTTAACTCTGGAAACACCATATATTTT
CDR3: CASSRTTVNSGNTIYF

V: TRBV7-2
size: .
D: .
J: TRBJ2-5
DNA: TGTGCCAGCAGCTTAGAACTACAAGAGACCCAGTACTTC
CDR3: CASSLELQETQYF

V: TRBV30
size: .
D: TRBD1
J: TRBJ1-2
DNA: TGTGCCTGGAGGGTTCCGGGACAGGGGTTTGGCTACACCTTC
CDR3: CAWRVPGQGFGYTF

V: TRBV28
size: few
D: TRBD1
J: TRBJ1-2
DNA: TGTGCCAGCAGTTTGTCGACAGGGGTCCATGGCTACACCTTC
CDR3: CASSLSTGVHGYTF

V: TRBV6-1
size: .
D: .
J: TRBJ2-7
DNA: TGTGCCAGCAGTGAAAGCCGAATGGGGGGTAGGGACTACGAGCAGTACTTC
CDR3: CASSESRMGGRDYEQYF

V: TRBV4-2
size: .
D: TRBD2
J: TRBJ2-5
DNA: TGTGCCAGCAGCCAAGATGGGACTAGCGGGGGGGCCGTCGAGACCCAGTACTTC
CDR3: CASSQDGTSGGAVETQYF

V: TRBV28
size: once
D: TRBD1
J: TRBJ1-5
DNA: TGTGCCAGCACTGAACAGGGGTTTAGCAATCAGCCCCAGCATTTT
CDR3: CASTEQGFSNQPQHF

V: TRBV5-4
size: .
D: .
J: TRBJ2-4
DNA: TGTGCCAGCAGCTTGGGGAGGGCCGAAAACATTCAGTACTTC
CDR3: CASSLGRAENIQYF

V: TRBV3-1/TRBV3-2
size: .
D: TRBD1
J: TRBJ1-4
DNA: TGTGCCAGCAGCCAAGTTGGGACAGCTGCAACTAATGAAAAACTGTTTTTT
CDR3: CASSQVGTAATNEKLFF

V: TRBV4-1
size: once
D: TRBD1
J: TRBJ1-2
DNA: TGCGCCAGCAGCCGGGTCGGACAGGGGGCATCCGGCTACACCTTC
CDR3: CASSRVGQGASGYTF

V: TRBV11-3
size: .
D: .
J: TRBJ1-5
DNA: TGTGCCAGCAGCTTGACCAGGGGTCTTTGGAATCAGCCCCAGCATTTT
CDR3: CASSLTRGLWNQPQHF

V: TRBV12-1
size: .
D: .
J: TRBJ2-7
DNA: TGTGCCCCAAAGACTAGCGGGAGGTGGTGCGAGCAGTACTTC
CDR3: CAPKTSGRWCEQYF

V: TRBV5-1
size: .
D: .
J: TRBJ2-6
DNA: TGCGCCAGCTTCCCCGGACCTGGGGCCAACGTCCTGACTTTC
CDR3: CASFPGPGANVLTF

V: TRBV29-1
size: .
D: .
J: TRBJ2-7
DNA: TGCAGCGTTGGGAGGGCACTCTCCTACGAGCAGTACTTC
CDR3: CSVGRALSYEQYF

V: TRBV27
size: .
D: TRBD2
J: TRBJ2-7
DNA: TGTGCCAGCAGTGGTGGGCTAGCGGGAGTTTACGAGCAGTACTTC
CDR3: CASSGGLAGVYEQYF

V: TRBV6-2/TRBV6-3
size: .
D: TRBD2
J: TRBJ2-3
DNA: TGTGCCAGCAGTTTGGTGCTGTCTTTTGGCGGGGGTAGAGATACGCAGTATTTT
CDR3: CASSLVLSFGGGRDTQYF